This T cell receptor beta chain was captured in a study of blood T cells in healthy people across ages. The CDR3 covers 13 residues. Germline V gene lookup returns CDR1 SGHAT and CDR2 FQNNGV. The ends were cut back, 10 bases at V and 0 bases at J, with 12 bases in the middle. The second PCR ran roughly 7 to 11 cycles with a sample-barcoded 5' primer and J-beta primers. Every molecule of cDNA carried a tag from a template-switch adaptor with 12 random nucleotides. TCRdb reanalysed the 5' RACE reads using MiXCR and keeps one entry per CDR3 protein. Of about a million distinct CDR3 sequences in the sample, around two fifths were seen once.

The sample taken for sequencing was blood. The chain joins TRBV11-2 to TRBJ1-1, with a tentative D call TRBD1 (5 bases). The TCR originated in a man between 18 and 29 years old in good health. CDR3 sequence: CATSMGVNTEAFF. CDR3 bases: TGTGCCACCTCCATGGGGGTGAACACTGAAGCTTTCTTT.